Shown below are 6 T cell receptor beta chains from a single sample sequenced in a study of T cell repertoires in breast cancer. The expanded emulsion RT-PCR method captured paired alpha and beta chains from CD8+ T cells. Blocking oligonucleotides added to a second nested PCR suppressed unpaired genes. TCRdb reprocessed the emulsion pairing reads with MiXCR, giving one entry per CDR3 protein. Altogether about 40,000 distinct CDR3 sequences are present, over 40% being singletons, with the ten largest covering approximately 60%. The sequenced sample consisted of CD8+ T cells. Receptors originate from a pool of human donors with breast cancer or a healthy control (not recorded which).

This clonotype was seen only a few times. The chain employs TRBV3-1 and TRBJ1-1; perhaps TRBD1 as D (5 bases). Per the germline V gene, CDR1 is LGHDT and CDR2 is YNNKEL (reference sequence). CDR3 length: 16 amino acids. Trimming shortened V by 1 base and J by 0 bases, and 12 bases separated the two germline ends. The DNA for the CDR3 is TGTGCCAGCAGCCAAGGGTCCGGGGGTCTGAACACTGAAGCTTTCTTT. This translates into CASSQGSGGLNTEAFF.

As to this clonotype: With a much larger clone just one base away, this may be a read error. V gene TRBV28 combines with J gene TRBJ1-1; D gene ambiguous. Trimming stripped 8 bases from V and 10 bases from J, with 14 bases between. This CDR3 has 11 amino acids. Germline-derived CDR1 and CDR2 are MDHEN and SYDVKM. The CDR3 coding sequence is TGTGCCAGCCAGAGGGCCAGATCAGCTTTCTTT. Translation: CASQRARSAFF.

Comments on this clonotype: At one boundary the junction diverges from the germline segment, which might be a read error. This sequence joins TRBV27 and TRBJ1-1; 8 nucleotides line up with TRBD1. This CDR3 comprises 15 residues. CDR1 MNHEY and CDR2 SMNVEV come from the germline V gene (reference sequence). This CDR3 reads CASRPRTGRATGAFF. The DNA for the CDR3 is TGTGCCAGCAGGCCGAGGACAGGGAGGGCCACTGGAGCTTTCTTT.

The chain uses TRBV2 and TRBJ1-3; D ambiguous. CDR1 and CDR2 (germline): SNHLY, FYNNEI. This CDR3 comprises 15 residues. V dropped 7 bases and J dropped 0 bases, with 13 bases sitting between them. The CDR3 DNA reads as TGTGCCAGCAATATTGGACTTAACTCTGGAAACACCATATATTTT. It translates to CASNIGLNSGNTIYF.

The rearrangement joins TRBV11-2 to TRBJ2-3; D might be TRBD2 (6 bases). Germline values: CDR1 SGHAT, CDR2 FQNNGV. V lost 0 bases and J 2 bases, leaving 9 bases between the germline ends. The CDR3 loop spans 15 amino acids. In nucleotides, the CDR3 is TGTGCCAGCAGCTTAGAAGCGGGCCCCACAGATACGCAGTATTTT. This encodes CASSLEAGPTDTQYF.

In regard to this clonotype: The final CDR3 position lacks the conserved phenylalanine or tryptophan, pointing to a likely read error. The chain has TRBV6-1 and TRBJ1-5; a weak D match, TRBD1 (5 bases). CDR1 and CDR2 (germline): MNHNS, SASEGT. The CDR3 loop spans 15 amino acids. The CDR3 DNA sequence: TGTGCCAGCAGTGTCCGGACATCACGCAATCGGCCCCAGCATTTG. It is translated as CASSVRTSRNRPQHL.